This TCR beta chain was observed in a study of Graves' ophthalmopathy and Graves' hyperthyroidism. Physicians reached a diagnosis by relying on clinical symptoms, serum thyroxine, TRAb, thyroid ultrasound and orbital computed tomography. This clonotype showed up just a few times. The antigen is unknown. Scientists amplified the TCR beta CDR3 regions from RNA transcripts. First-round RT-PCR used HTBI primers; second-round multiplex PCR followed. MiXCR, run by TCRdb on the multiplex PCR reads, gives a single entry per CDR3 protein. This sample has roughly 60,000 distinct CDR3 sequences, with roughly 47% found just once. Study-level findings and limits: Most expanded clonotypes in thyroid above 0.001 frequency also showed up in blood.

Material for sequencing was peripheral blood. This TCR came from an adult woman with Graves' ophthalmopathy.

The CDR3 nucleotides read TGCAGTGCTAGACCCCGGTCGGGGAGCAATCAGCCCCAGTACTTC. Translation: CSARPRSGSNQPQYF. The rearrangement joins TRBV20-1 to TRBJ2-5, with a weak D call TRBD2 (5 bases). Germline V lookup: CDR1 DFQATT, CDR2 SNEGSKA (reference sequence). There are 15 residues in the CDR3. Trimming took 2 bases from V and 9 from J, leaving 22 bases between them.